The 17 T cell receptor beta chains below were found in one sample sequenced in a study of T-cell reconstitution after alpha-beta-depleted transplantation in children. TCRbeta library construction was performed incorporating unique molecular identifiers. TCRdb analysed the PCR reads with MiXCR anew, one entry per CDR3 protein. Counted here are hundreds of thousands of distinct CDR3 sequences, over 10% occurring once; the ten biggest clones make up 2.2%. This sample comprised PBMCs, mostly from graft donor cells, obtained 360 days after TCRalphabeta/CD19-depleted stem cell transplant. The receptors were gathered from a male patient between 10 and 17 years old who had a stem cell transplant for acute myeloid leukemia, so the T cells may come from the graft donor.

This clonotype was observed at least ten times. The chain uses TRBV12-3 or TRBV12-4 and TRBJ2-1, with TRBD2 matching 11 bases. CDR3 length equals 15 residues. Trimming cost V 2 bases and J 5 bases; bases outside gene matches: 2. This CDR3 reads CASSLRGLADNEQFF. The CDR3 DNA reads as TGTGCCAGCAGTTTAAGGGGACTAGCGGACAATGAGCAGTTCTTC.

The rearrangement links TRBV20-1 to TRBJ2-1, with 10 bases identical to TRBD2. The ends lost 0 bases at V and 4 bases at J; junction bases unmatched: 3. The CDR3 sequence is 15 residues long. Germline CDR1 DFQATT, CDR2 SNEGSKA (reference sequence). The CDR3 DNA is TGCAGTGCTAGAGAGGGACTAGCGCGGTACAATGAGCAGTTCTTC. This translates into CSAREGLARYNEQFF.

This chain uses TRBV6-6 with TRBJ2-7; D is unclear. The CDR3 covers 13 residues. Per the germline V gene, CDR1 is MNHNY and CDR2 is SVGAGI (reference sequence). V was clipped by 1 base and J by 3 bases, with 7 bases between them. The chain's CDR3 is CASSYYADYEQYF. CDR3 nucleotides: TGTGCCAGCAGTTACTATGCCGACTACGAGCAGTACTTC.

The rearrangement uses TRBV20-1 and TRBJ2-1; 7 bases match TRBD2. The CDR3 contains 17 residues. CDR1 and CDR2 (germline): DFQATT, SNEGSKA (reference sequence). J gave up 3 bases and V 5 bases, and 16 bases lay outside the gene matches. The CDR3: CSARRKRPAGLYNEQFF. CDR3 DNA sequence: TGCAGTGCTCGAAGGAAACGACCAGCGGGACTCTACAATGAGCAGTTCTTC.

The CDR3 region is CSVARGGLNTEAFF. Written as DNA, the CDR3 is TGCAGCGTTGCTCGGGGAGGGTTGAACACTGAAGCTTTCTTT. V gene TRBV29-1 combines with J gene TRBJ1-1; D not certain. The CDR3 extends over 14 amino acids. Germline V gene data show CDR1 as SQVTM and CDR2 as ANQGSEA. The V and J ends lost 4 bases and 0 bases respectively, with 12 bases between them. The variable domain in full, completed from reference TRBV29-1 and TRBJ1-1, reads SAVISQKPSRDICQRGTSLTIQCQVDSQVTMMFWYRQQPGQSLTLIATANQGSEATYESGFVIDKFPISRPNLTFSTLTVSNMSPEDSSIYLCSVARGGLNTEAFFGQGTRLTVV.

On this clonotype: This may be a read error: a much more frequent sequence differs by one nucleotide. The chain is built from TRBV7-8 and TRBJ2-7; D perhaps matches TRBD2 (6 bases). The CDR3 spans 11 residues. In germline, CDR1 is SGHVS, CDR2 FQNEAQ. DNA for the CDR3: TGTGCCATCAGCTTAGCGGACGAGCAGTACTTC. It codes for CAISLADEQYF.

The table lists this clonotype with a few counts. This sequence joins TRBV7-6 and TRBJ2-5; perhaps D is TRBD1 or TRBD2 (5 bases each). This CDR3 region has 14 residues. Germline V gene data show CDR1 as SGHVS and CDR2 as FNYEAQ. V was cut by 5 bases and J by 4 bases, with 14 bases left in between. The CDR3 spells CASSEGSSGETQYF. The CDR3 DNA reads TGTGCCAGCAGCGAGGGGTCCAGCGGAGAGACCCAGTACTTC.

The rearrangement joins TRBV6-5 to TRBJ2-7; 11 nucleotides agree with TRBD2. J was trimmed by 4 bases and V by 2 bases; bases with no gene match: 7. This CDR3 region has 16 residues. Germline V gene lookup returns CDR1 MNHEY and CDR2 SVGAGI. The CDR3 sequence: CASSYRLAGGLYEQYF. The CDR3 DNA reads TGTGCCAGCAGTTACAGGCTAGCGGGAGGATTGTACGAGCAGTACTTC.

The chain uses TRBV14 and TRBJ2-1, with D possibly being TRBD1 (6 bases). Germline CDR1 reads SGHDN; CDR2 reads FVKESK. Trimming left V 3 bases short and J 0 bases short, with 15 bases between. This CDR3 spans 17 amino acids. The CDR3 DNA reads TGTGCCAGCAGCCAGCCCAGGGACAAAAGCTCCTACAATGAGCAGTTCTTC. Protein sequence: CASSQPRDKSSYNEQFF.

This clonotype was seen more than once but under ten times. The chain couples TRBV12-1 to TRBJ2-2. TRBV12-1 represents a pseudogene. CDR3 size: 13 residues. The CDR3 reads CASSSRSTGELFF. CDR3 coding DNA: TGTGCCAGCAGCTCCAGATCCACCGGGGAGCTGTTTTTT.

Ten or more counts support this clonotype. The chain combines TRBV3-1 with TRBJ2-7; 7 bases map to TRBD1. V was pared by 1 base and J by 1 base, with 4 bases of the junction left unmatched. Germline V lookup: CDR1 LGHDT, CDR2 YNNKEL (reference sequence). This CDR3 contains 15 residues. The chain's CDR3 is CASSQGTGSSYEQYF. The CDR3 DNA reads TGTGCCAGCAGCCAAGGGACAGGTAGTTCCTACGAGCAGTACTTC.

This clonotype was seen only a few times. The V and J genes are TRBV3-1 and TRBJ2-7, with 7 positions matching TRBD1. Germline V gene lookup returns CDR1 LGHDT and CDR2 YNNKEL (reference sequence). With V trimmed by 2 bases and J by 5 bases, 6 bases remained unmatched. The CDR3 contains 14 residues. CDR3 bases: TGTGCCAGCAGCCAATTAGGACAGGCCCACGAGCAGTACTTC. Its translation: CASSQLGQAHEQYF.

This clonotype was seen more than once but under ten times. The chain recombines TRBV29-1 with TRBJ2-3; 10 bases fit TRBD1. V was clipped by 1 base and J by 7 bases; unmatched bases: 5. The V gene's germline CDR1 is SQVTM and CDR2 ANQGSEA. The CDR3 loop spans 14 amino acids. The CDR3 loop reads CSVEGRDRGYTQYF. As DNA, the CDR3 is TGCAGCGTTGAAGGCCGGGACAGGGGTTATACGCAGTATTTT.

This clonotype was found many times. This chain uses TRBV15 with TRBJ2-3, with D perhaps TRBD2 (5 bases). Germline V gene sequence: CDR1 LNHNV, CDR2 YYDKDF (reference sequence). This CDR3 spans 15 amino acids. The V and J ends lost 0 bases and 2 bases respectively, with 9 bases between them. CDR3 nucleotide sequence: TGTGCCACCAGCAGAGATCGAGGGTTCACAGATACGCAGTATTTT. It translates to CATSRDRGFTDTQYF.

The gene calls are TRBV29-1 and TRBJ2-2; 7 bases align to TRBD1. The CDR3 length is 15 residues. Unmatched junction bases numbered 8, after V lost 2 bases and J lost 5 bases. Germline V gene sequence: CDR1 SQVTM, CDR2 ANQGSEA. CDR3: CSVELETGWTGELFF. Written as DNA, the CDR3 is TGCAGCGTTGAACTGGAGACAGGGTGGACCGGGGAGCTGTTTTTT.

In this sample, this clonotype turned up a few times. The chain couples TRBV20-1 to TRBJ2-7; either TRBD1 or TRBD2 may fit D (6 bases each). With 1 base removed from V and 6 bases from J, the gap between germline ends came to 16 bases. The CDR3 length is 14 residues. Per germline, CDR1 DFQATT and CDR2 SNEGSKA (reference sequence). CDR3 region: CSARVRGRVVEQYF. The CDR3 DNA is TGCAGTGCTAGAGTCCGGGGGCGGGTGGTCGAGCAGTACTTC.

At least ten counts were recorded for this clonotype. The chain employs TRBV5-1 and TRBJ2-6, with TRBD1 matching 9 bases. The length of the CDR3 is 17 residues. With V trimmed by 3 bases and J by 0 bases, 4 bases remained unmatched. Per the germline V gene, CDR1 is SGHRS and CDR2 is YFSETQ. This CDR3 reads CASSSDRGTSGANVLTF. DNA of the CDR3: TGCGCCAGCAGCTCGGACAGGGGAACCTCTGGGGCCAACGTCCTGACTTTC.